Each of the 24 T cell receptor beta chains below was sequenced from the same sample in a study of patients and donors after allogeneic stem cell transplantation. TCRdb re-called the RT-PCR reads through MiXCR, storing one row per CDR3 protein. The table shows 70,000 to 85,000 distinct CDR3 sequences, with more than 25% occurring only once. Sequencing was carried out using blood, either unsorted or a sorted T cell fraction (not recorded which). The receptor set was obtained from a human donor who was either an allogeneic HSCT recipient or a stem cell or donor lymphocyte infusion donor (not recorded which). It is not recorded whose cells these are; they may come from a transplant donor.

The rearrangement joins TRBV30 to TRBJ2-2; D is undetermined. CDR3 length: 13 residues. Germline V gene lookup returns CDR1 GTSNPN and CDR2 SVGIG (reference sequence). Trimming stripped 3 bases from V and 5 bases from J, with 10 bases between. The CDR3 spells CAWRVGSTGELFF. The CDR3 DNA sequence: TGTGCCTGGAGAGTAGGGTCAACCGGGGAGCTGTTTTTT.

V gene TRBV12-3 or TRBV12-4 combines with J gene TRBJ1-5; TRBD1 might be the D (5 bases). Deletions cut 6 bases from V and 0 bases from J, with 12 bases between. The CDR3 loop spans 15 amino acids. The DNA for the CDR3 is TGTGCCAGCAGGCGGGACGACCATAGCAATCAGCCCCAGCATTTT. It translates to CASRRDDHSNQPQHF.

The sample holds a few counts of this clonotype. The chain joins TRBV5-1 to TRBJ1-2; weak D call: TRBD1 (5 bases). From germline, CDR1 is SGHRS and CDR2 YFSETQ. Between the trimmed V and J ends, which lost 0 bases and 6 bases, there was a span of 6 bases. The CDR3 loop spans 12 amino acids. The CDR3 bases are TGCGCCAGCAGCTTGGGGGGCGATGGCTACACCTTC. Translated, it gives CASSLGGDGYTF.

The rearrangement joins TRBV12-3 or TRBV12-4 to TRBJ1-2, with a weak D call TRBD1 (5 bases). The CDR3 loop spans 14 amino acids. Trimming took off 8 bases at V and 0 bases at J, with 13 bases between the two ends. For the CDR3, the DNA is TGTGCCAGCGGGACTGAGGGCCCTAACTATGGCTACACCTTC. The encoded protein is CASGTEGPNYGYTF.

This clonotype was recorded a few times. This chain links TRBV4-2 with TRBJ1-2; TRBD1 aligns across 7 bases. The CDR3 consists of 18 residues. CDR1 is LGHNA and CDR2 is YNFKEQ in the germline V gene. The V and J ends lost 1 base and 4 bases, in that order; junction bases with no gene match: 15. CDR3 amino acids: CASSQVRGAITPFYGYTF. CDR3 DNA: TGTGCCAGCAGCCAAGTCAGGGGGGCTATCACTCCGTTCTATGGCTACACCTTC.

V gene TRBV4-1 combines with J gene TRBJ2-1; 10 bases line up with TRBD2. There are 13 residues in the CDR3. Per the germline V gene, CDR1 is MGHRA and CDR2 is YSYEKL. The trim removed 4 bases at V and 10 bases at J, leaving 4 bases unmatched. The CDR3 DNA sequence: TGCGCCAGCAGCCCCGTGGGACTAGCGGAGCAGTTCTTC. Protein product: CASSPVGLAEQFF.

In this sample, this clonotype turned up many times. The chain employs TRBV15 and TRBJ1-1, with 7 bases matching TRBD1. This CDR3 contains 15 residues. Germline CDR1 and CDR2: LNHNV and YYDKDF (reference sequence). The ends lost 2 bases at V and 5 bases at J; junction bases unmatched: 8. This CDR3 reads CATSRSNRGWTEAFF. The DNA for the CDR3 is TGTGCCACCAGCAGATCAAACAGGGGTTGGACTGAAGCTTTCTTT.

The chain combines TRBV12-3 or TRBV12-4 with TRBJ1-4; unclear D gene. V lost 6 bases and J lost 7, with 12 bases in between. This CDR3 contains 13 residues. The CDR3: CASRNLHREKLFF. CDR3 DNA sequence: TGTGCCAGCAGGAACCTCCATCGTGAAAAACTGTTTTTT.

V usage is TRBV12-3 or TRBV12-4 and J usage is TRBJ2-7; D not resolved. The ends were cut back, 2 bases at V and 5 bases at J, with 13 bases in the middle. CDR3 length: 14 amino acids. CDR3 DNA: TGTGCCAGCAGTTTACCCGGGTTAGTGGACGAGCAGTACTTC. This gives the protein CASSLPGLVDEQYF.

This clonotype was seen repeatedly, ten times or more. The chain links TRBV6-5 to TRBJ1-6; D remains ambiguous. Germline lookup yields CDR1 MNHEY and CDR2 SVGAGI. The germline V and J ends were trimmed by 2 bases and 7 bases, with 12 bases remaining between them. The CDR3 covers 15 residues. The CDR3 nucleotides read TGTGCCAGCAGTTACGCAGGCCGGGCGAATTCACCCCTCCACTTT. It specifies CASSYAGRANSPLHF.

This clonotype was detected a few times. The rearrangement uses TRBV12-3 or TRBV12-4 and TRBJ2-3, with D perhaps TRBD2 (7 bases). Trimming pared 5 bases from V and 2 bases from J, leaving 20 bases between. The CDR3 consists of 17 residues. The CDR3 loop reads CASSPSLRGGLTDTQYF. CDR3 DNA sequence: TGTGCCAGCAGTCCCAGCCTTAGGGGGGGACTCACAGATACGCAGTATTTT.

The chain joins TRBV7-9 to TRBJ1-5, with D unclear. The V end lost 9 bases, the J end lost 1 base, and 10 bases lay between the germline ends. Germline CDR1 and CDR2: SEHNR and FQNEAQ (reference sequence). CDR3 length: 13 amino acids. CDR3 region: CARREPSNQPQHF. The DNA of the CDR3 is TGTGCCAGGAGGGAACCAAGCAATCAGCCCCAGCATTTT.

This chain joins TRBV25-1 and TRBJ2-7, with 11 positions matching TRBD1. Germline assignment: CDR1 MGHDK and CDR2 SYGVNS. The CDR3 runs to 15 residues. V lost 1 base and J lost 5; bases outside the gene matches: 4. CDR3 residues: CASSEFGTGGHEQYF. The CDR3 DNA reads TGTGCCAGCAGTGAATTTGGGACAGGGGGACACGAGCAGTACTTC.

The chain combines TRBV2 with TRBJ2-5; D is perhaps TRBD1 or TRBD2 (5 bases each). The CDR3 consists of 13 residues. V was shortened by 7 bases and J by 5 bases, with 14 bases between the two germline ends. Germline V CDR1 and CDR2: SNHLY, FYNNEI. For the CDR3, the DNA is TGTGCCAGCACCCGGGACCAACGGGAGACCCAGTACTTC. Its protein is CASTRDQRETQYF.

The chain is built from TRBV2 and TRBJ2-3; D possibly corresponds to TRBD1 (7 bases). This CDR3 comprises 16 residues. CDR1 and CDR2 (germline): SNHLY, FYNNEI. Trimming cost V 8 bases and J 3 bases, with 21 bases left between them. The CDR3 loop is CASAPGGWRVTDTQYF. CDR3 bases: TGTGCCAGCGCCCCAGGGGGTTGGAGGGTTACAGATACGCAGTATTTT.

This clonotype has ten or more counts. The rearrangement uses TRBV7-9 and TRBJ1-1; D gene ambiguous. Trimming stripped 1 base from V and 6 bases from J, with 9 bases between. CDR1 and CDR2 from the germline V gene are SEHNR and FQNEAQ (reference sequence). The CDR3 length is 13 residues. The CDR3: CASSLVGTAEAFF. The DNA for the CDR3 is TGTGCCAGCAGCTTAGTGGGCACCGCTGAAGCTTTCTTT.

This rearrangement joins TRBV20-1 to TRBJ1-6; 7 bases map to TRBD1. This CDR3 region has 13 residues. The trim removed 4 bases at V and 6 bases at J, leaving 3 bases unmatched. Per the germline V gene, CDR1 is DFQATT and CDR2 is SNEGSKA (reference sequence). The CDR3 DNA reads TGCAGTGCTACGGGACAGCTTAATTCACCCCTCCACTTT. Protein: CSATGQLNSPLHF.

J is TRBJ2-3 and V is TRBV12-3 or TRBV12-4; 8 nucleotides line up with TRBD2. The V segment lost 7 bases and the J segment 7 bases; nucleotides outside the gene matches: 10. This CDR3 contains 14 residues. The CDR3 region has the DNA TGTGCCAGCACCCTTAGCGGGAATAGAAATACGCAGTATTTT. Amino acids: CASTLSGNRNTQYF.

In its sample, this clonotype was seen a few times. The chain employs TRBV5-1 and TRBJ2-1; 8 bases align to TRBD2. The CDR3 sequence is 16 residues long. Germline CDR1 reads SGHRS; CDR2 reads YFSETQ. V gave up 6 bases and J gave up 1 base; unmatched junction bases: 9. The CDR3 loop reads CASTPQASGSYNEQFF. CDR3 in DNA: TGCGCCAGCACCCCCCAGGCTAGCGGGTCCTACAATGAGCAGTTCTTC.

This clonotype was observed a few times. The chain employs TRBV12-3 or TRBV12-4 and TRBJ1-1; D may be TRBD1 (5 bases). V lost 7 bases and J lost 1, with 16 bases in between. The CDR3 spans 15 residues. The CDR3 protein is CASTLSQETNTEAFF. In nucleotides, the CDR3 is TGTGCCAGCACCCTCTCACAGGAGACGAACACTGAAGCTTTCTTT.

The chain couples TRBV10-3 to TRBJ2-1, with D unresolved. Germline V gene sequence: CDR1 ENHRY, CDR2 SYGVKD. V lost 6 bases and J lost 4, with 19 bases in between. The CDR3 is made up of 16 amino acids. The CDR3, as DNA: TGTGCCATCAGCGCCACCGTAGGGTACGAGTACAATGAGCAGTTCTTC. Translation gives CAISATVGYEYNEQFF.

The chain combines TRBV5-6 with TRBJ2-5, with 8 bases matching TRBD1. The CDR3 length is 14 residues. Germline loops: CDR1 SGHDT, CDR2 YYEEEE. The ends lost 0 bases at V and 2 bases at J; junction bases unmatched: 0. The CDR3 loop reads CASSLDRGQETQYF. DNA for the CDR3: TGTGCCAGCAGCTTGGACAGGGGGCAAGAGACCCAGTACTTC. Together with reference TRBV5-6 and TRBJ2-5, the CDR3 gives the full variable domain: DAGVTQSPTHLIKTRGQQVTLRCSPKSGHDTVSWYQQALGQGPQFIFQYYEEEERQRGNFPDRFSGHQFPNYSSELNVNALLLGDSALYLCASSLDRGQETQYFGPGTRLLVL.

The chain couples TRBV5-1 to TRBJ2-3; D tentatively reads TRBD1 or TRBD2 (5 bases each). The CDR3 contains 16 residues. CDR1 SGHRS and CDR2 YFSETQ come from the germline V gene. Trimming left V 0 bases short and J 1 base short, with 12 bases between. CDR3 DNA: TGCGCCAGCAGCTTGGGAGGGGCCGGGGGCACAGATACGCAGTATTTT. This codes for CASSLGGAGGTDTQYF.

This clonotype was observed a few times. This chain uses TRBV5-6 with TRBJ1-6; 9 nucleotides agree with TRBD1. From germline, CDR1 is SGHDT and CDR2 YYEEEE. J was trimmed by 9 bases and V by 2 bases; bases with no gene match: 6. This CDR3 region has 15 residues. The DNA for the CDR3 is TGTGCCAGCAGCTTACGGGGACAGGGCGGTTCACCCCTCCACTTT. Its protein product is CASSLRGQGGSPLHF. Based on the CDR3 plus reference TRBV5-6 and TRBJ1-6, the full variable domain is DAGVTQSPTHLIKTRGQQVTLRCSPKSGHDTVSWYQQALGQGPQFIFQYYEEEERQRGNFPDRFSGHQFPNYSSELNVNALLLGDSALYLCASSLRGQGGSPLHFGNGTRLTVT.